This TCR beta chain came from a study of glioma-infiltrating T cells after dendritic cell vaccination. This clone was counted a few times. Time point meaning: after dendritic cell vaccination, including at tumor progression/relapse. CDR1 is MRHNA, CDR2 SNTAGT, per germline. This CDR3 has 16 amino acids. J gave up 9 bases and V 0 bases, and 9 bases lay outside the gene matches. Amplification used 60 V beta primers and 13 J beta primers. TCRdb's table, derived via immunoSEQ multiplex PCR, lists solely in-frame clones and lacks some. The sample carries around 10,000 clones, approximately 80% recorded once.

The sequencing used blood, collected after dendritic cell vaccination. The rearrangement joins TRBV6-4 to TRBJ2-1; 9 nucleotides agree with TRBD2. This clonotype was obtained from a human donor with glioblastoma. CDR3 in DNA: TGTGCCAGCAGTGACTCGGGCGGGAGGGATTCAAGTGAGCAGTTCTTC. As protein: CASSDSGGRDSSEQFF.